This T cell receptor beta chain was recorded in a study of Graves' ophthalmopathy and Graves' hyperthyroidism. Whole-study context: There was a collection of peripheral blood at initial diagnosis, before any treatment.

Germline V gives CDR1 SGHRS, CDR2 YFSETQ. There are 14 residues in the CDR3. The V end was cut by 3 bases, the J end by 1 base, with 10 bases between. Pregnant or lactating patients and those with other autoimmune diseases or uncontrolled infections were excluded. From RNA, the CDR3 regions of TCR beta chains were amplified and sequenced. Following a first-round RT-PCR that used HTBI primers, a second-round multiplex PCR was carried out. TCRdb independently ran MiXCR on the multiplex PCR reads; one entry per CDR3 protein. The sample consists of roughly 420,000 distinct CDR3 sequences, more than 20% of them appearing once.

The chain couples TRBV5-1 to TRBJ1-1; D is possibly TRBD1 (5 bases). This clonotype originated in a woman aged 18-29 years with stable Graves' hyperthyroidism. Material for sequencing was peripheral blood. CDR3 loop: CASSSRQSNTEAFF. The CDR3 coding sequence is TGCGCCAGCAGCTCACGACAGTCGAACACTGAAGCTTTCTTT.